This is a list of T cell receptor beta chains from one sample in a study of cytomegalovirus exposure and HLA in healthy donors. Sequencing was performed with immunoSEQ multiplex PCR; in TCRdb, only in-frame clones are kept and a portion is missing. The top ten clones hold more than 2.5% of a sample with roughly 160,000 clones, roughly four fifths of them seen once. Sequencing was done on a sample of PBMCs. These receptors were obtained from a female donor in good health and CMV-seronegative. Both conserved end residues are part of each CDR3. The D gene is left open where the match is weak. Clone size, where shown, is once, few, many, or a class for clones that have expanded.

NA,TRBV5-4,TRBJ1-3,few,TGTGCCAGCAGCTCCCCCTCGGGAGGGAACACCATATATTTT,CASSSPSGGNTIYF
NA,TRBV5-5,TRBJ1-5,NA,TGTGCCAGCAGCTTGGTGGTCACAGGGATGGGGCCCCAGCATTTT,CASSLVVTGMGPQHF
NA,TRBV2,TRBJ1-1,NA,TGTGCCAGCAGTGGCAACAGGGCCGGGGCAGGAGCTTTCTTT,CASSGNRAGAGAFF
TRBD2,TRBV6-7,TRBJ2-7,NA,TGTGCCAGCAGTCACCATCAAGCGGGACGGGCCTACGAGCAGTACTTC,CASSHHQAGRAYEQYF
TRBD1,TRBV29-1,TRBJ1-1,few,TGCAGCGCAGGGCTCGGGACAGGGCGAAGCACTGAAGCTTTCTTT,CSAGLGTGRSTEAFF
TRBD1,TRBV30,TRBJ2-3,NA,TGTGCCTTAAACAACAGGGGGAGGTGGACAGATACGCAGTATTTT,CALNNRGRWTDTQYF
NA,TRBV7-8,TRBJ2-7,NA,TGTGCCAGCAGCTCCAGCGGCGTAGCCTCCTACGAGCAGTACTTC,CASSSSGVASYEQYF
NA,TRBV19,TRBJ1-1,once,TGTGCCAGTAGTATCCAGAGGTCGAACACTGAAGCTTTCTTT,CASSIQRSNTEAFF
TRBD2,TRBV15,TRBJ2-7,NA,TGTGCCACCAGCAGTTACGGGGGGGCCGGATCCGAGCAGTACTTC,CATSSYGGAGSEQYF
NA,TRBV4-3,TRBJ1-5,NA,TGCGCCAGCAGCCCTCGCGACCCCCGGGAGGGTAGCAATCAGCCCCAGCATTTT,CASSPRDPREGSNQPQHF
TRBD2,TRBV4-3,TRBJ2-7,NA,TGCGCCAGCAGCCAACGGGCGGGAGGGCCTCGGTACGAGCAGTACTTC,CASSQRAGGPRYEQYF
TRBD2,TRBV28,TRBJ2-7,NA,TGTGCCAGCCTAGAACTTAGCGGGACCCCTTCCGAGCAGTACTTC,CASLELSGTPSEQYF
NA,TRBV7-4,TRBJ2-2,few,TGTGCCAGCAGCTTAGGGACAACCGGGTACGAAAACACCGGGGAGCTGTTTTTT,CASSLGTTGYENTGELFF
TRBD2,TRBV14,TRBJ2-5,few,TGTGCCAGCAGCCAAGAGCTAGCGGGGACCCAAGAGACCCAGTACTTC,CASSQELAGTQETQYF
NA,TRBV4-1,TRBJ2-5,NA,TGCGCCAGCAGCCGCGGACAGTCTTCCACCGAGACCCAGTACTTC,CASSRGQSSTETQYF
TRBD1,TRBV6-4,TRBJ2-1,few,TGTGCCAGCAGTGAGGGGACAGGGGAGGATGAGCAGTTCTTC,CASSEGTGEDEQFF
TRBD2,TRBV6-1,TRBJ2-1,few,TGTGCCAGCAGTGAAATCGGGAGGAAGGGGTACAATGAGCAGTTCTTC,CASSEIGRKGYNEQFF